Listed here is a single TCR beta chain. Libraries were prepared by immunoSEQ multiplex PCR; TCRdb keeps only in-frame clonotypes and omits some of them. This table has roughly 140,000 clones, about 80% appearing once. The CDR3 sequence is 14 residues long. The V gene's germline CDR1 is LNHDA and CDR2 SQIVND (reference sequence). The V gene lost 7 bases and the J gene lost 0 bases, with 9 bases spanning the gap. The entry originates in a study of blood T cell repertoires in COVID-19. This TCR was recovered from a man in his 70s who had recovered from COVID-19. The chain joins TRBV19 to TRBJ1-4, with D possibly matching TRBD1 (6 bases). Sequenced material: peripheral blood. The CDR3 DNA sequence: TGTGCCAGTACCAGGGGAGCAACTAATGAAAAACTGTTTTTT. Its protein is CASTRGATNEKLFF.